Listed here is a single T cell receptor (beta chain). Investigators plated 200,000 CFSE-labeled responder cells together with 200,000 irradiated stimulator cells labeled with violet dye. The germline gives CDR1 MGHRA, CDR2 YSYEKL. The V gene lost 7 bases and the J gene lost 2 bases, with 11 bases spanning the gap. This CDR3 region has 14 residues. This sample was taken from a study of graft-versus-host responses after intestinal transplantation. The wider study: All of the recipients had induction that used anti-thymocyte globulin, then tacrolimus and steroids for 2 to 3 years. Findings and limits, study-wide: GvH clone levels peaked in circulation, and this peak was associated with early post-transplant HvG declines.

Only in-frame clones appear in the TCRdb table, and some are missing; sequencing was by immunoSEQ multiplex PCR. The data contain tens of thousands of clones, over 35% of them singletons. The clonotype originates from a human patient who was an organ donor for intestinal transplantation. The chain links TRBV4-1 to TRBJ2-2; unclear D gene. The input for sequencing was alloreactive CD8+ T cells from a mixed lymphocyte reaction culture, taken before transplantation. Subset of the sample: CFSE-low proliferating T cells sorted from approximately 6-day pre-transplant mixed lymphocyte reaction (GvH or HvG direction). The CDR3 loop is CASKTRFNTGELFF. CDR3 nucleotides: TGCGCCAGCAAGACTCGCTTCAACACCGGGGAGCTGTTTTTT.